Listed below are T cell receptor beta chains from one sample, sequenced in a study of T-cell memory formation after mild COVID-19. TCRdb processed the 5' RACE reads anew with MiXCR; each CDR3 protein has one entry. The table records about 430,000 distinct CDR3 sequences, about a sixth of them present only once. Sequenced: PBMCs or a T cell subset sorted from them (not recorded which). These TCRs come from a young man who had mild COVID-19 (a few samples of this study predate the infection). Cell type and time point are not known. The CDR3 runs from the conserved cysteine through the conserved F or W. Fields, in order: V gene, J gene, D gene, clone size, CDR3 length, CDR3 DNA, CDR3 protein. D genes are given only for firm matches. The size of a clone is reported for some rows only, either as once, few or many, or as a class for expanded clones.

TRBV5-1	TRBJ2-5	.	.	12	TGCGCCAGCAGTATGGGACAAGAGACCCAGTACTTC	CASSMGQETQYF
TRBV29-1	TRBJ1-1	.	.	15	TGCAGCGGTGAGGGGTTCACAGGGCAGGGGACTGAAGCTTTCTTT	CSGEGFTGQGTEAFF
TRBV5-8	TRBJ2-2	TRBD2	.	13	TGTGCCAGCAGACGCGGGGGTGCCGGGGAGCTGTTTTTT	CASRRGGAGELFF
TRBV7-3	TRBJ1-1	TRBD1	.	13	TGTGCCAGCAGCGCAATACAGGGGACTGAAGCTTTCTTT	CASSAIQGTEAFF
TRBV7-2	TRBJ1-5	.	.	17	TGTGCCAGCAGCCAGGGAGGCTCTGCCAGGGGCAATCAGCCCCAGCATTTT	CASSQGGSARGNQPQHF
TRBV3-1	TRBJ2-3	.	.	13	TGTGCCTGCGCCGTGAAGGTCGCAGGGACACAGTATTTT	CACAVKVAGTQYF
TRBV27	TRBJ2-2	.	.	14	TGTGCCAGCAGTTTACAGTACGGGGGCAGGGAGCTGTTTTTT	CASSLQYGGRELFF
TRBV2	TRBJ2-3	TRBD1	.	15	TGTGCCAGCAGCGGGACAGGTTCTAGCACAGATACGCAGTATTTT	CASSGTGSSTDTQYF
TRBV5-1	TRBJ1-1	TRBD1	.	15	TGCGCCAGCAGCGTTAATCAGGGGGCGTACACTGAAGCTTTCTTT	CASSVNQGAYTEAFF
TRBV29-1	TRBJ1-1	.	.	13	TGCAGCGGGGGACAACACATGAACACTGAAGCTTTCTTT	CSGGQHMNTEAFF
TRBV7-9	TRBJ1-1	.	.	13	TGTGCCAGCAGCCCCGCGGGGACCACTGAAGCTTTCTTT	CASSPAGTTEAFF
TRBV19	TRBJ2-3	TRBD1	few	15	TGTGCCAGTAATAACCCTGGGACAGGCACAGATACGCAGTATTTT	CASNNPGTGTDTQYF
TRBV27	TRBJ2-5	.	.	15	TGTGCCAGCAGTTTAAAAGGGACCATACAAGAGACCCAGTACTTC	CASSLKGTIQETQYF
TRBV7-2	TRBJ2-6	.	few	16	TGTGCCAGCAGCTCACCCTACAGGTCTGGGGCCAACGTCCTGACTTTC	CASSSPYRSGANVLTF
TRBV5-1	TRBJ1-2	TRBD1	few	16	TGCGCCAGCAGCTTGGTGGGACAGGGGGCGAACTATGGCTACACCTTC	CASSLVGQGANYGYTF
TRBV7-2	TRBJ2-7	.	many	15	TGTGCCAGCAGCTTACGGCGGGGCCCAACCTACGAGCAGTACTTC	CASSLRRGPTYEQYF
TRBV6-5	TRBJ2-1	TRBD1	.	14	TGTGCCAGCAGTTGGTATGACAGGGTAAATGAGCAGTTCTTC	CASSWYDRVNEQFF
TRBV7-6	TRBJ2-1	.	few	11	TGTGCCAGCAGCGATAAGAATGAGCAGTTCTTC	CASSDKNEQFF
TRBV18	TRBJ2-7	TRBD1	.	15	TGTGCCAGCTCACCCGCCGGACAGGGAGGTAACGAGCAGTACTTC	CASSPAGQGGNEQYF
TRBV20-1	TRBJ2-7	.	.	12	TGCAGTGCTAGATCTTCAGCCTACGAGCAGTACTTC	CSARSSAYEQYF
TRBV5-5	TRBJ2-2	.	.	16	TGTGCCAGCAGCTTCCGGCAGGGTCGAAACACCGGGGAGCTGTTTTTT	CASSFRQGRNTGELFF
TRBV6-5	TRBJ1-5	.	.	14	TGTGCCAGCCGTCGGGGCCTCAGCAATCAGCCCCAGCATTTT	CASRRGLSNQPQHF
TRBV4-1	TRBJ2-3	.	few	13	TGCGCCAGCAGCCAAGAACCGACGGCCTGGCAGTATTTT	CASSQEPTAWQYF
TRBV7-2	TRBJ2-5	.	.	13	TGTGCCAGCAGTTCCCGGACAGTGGAGACCCAGTACTTC	CASSSRTVETQYF
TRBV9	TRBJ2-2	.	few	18	TGTGCCAGCAGTCACGCGACCGGGACGCCTTCGAACACCGGGGAGCTGTTTTTT	CASSHATGTPSNTGELFF
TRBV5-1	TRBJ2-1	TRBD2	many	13	TGCGCCAGCAGCGTGACTAGCGTCCGTGAGCAGTTCTTC	CASSVTSVREQFF
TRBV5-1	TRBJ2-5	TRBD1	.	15	TGCGCCAGCAGCCTGGGACAGGGGTCGGGAGAGACCCAGTACTTC	CASSLGQGSGETQYF